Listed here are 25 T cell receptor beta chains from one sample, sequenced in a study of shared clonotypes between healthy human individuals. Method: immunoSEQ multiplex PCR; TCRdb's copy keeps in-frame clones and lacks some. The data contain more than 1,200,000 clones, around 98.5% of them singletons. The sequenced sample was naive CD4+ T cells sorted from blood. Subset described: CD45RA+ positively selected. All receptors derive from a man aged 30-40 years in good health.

This CDR3 is CASSLLGYQETQYF. DNA for the CDR3: TGTGCCAGCAGTTTATTAGGGTATCAAGAGACCCAGTACTTC. The chain joins TRBV28 to TRBJ2-5, with D uncertain. V was shortened by 1 base and J by 2 bases, with 8 bases between the two germline ends. This CDR3 spans 14 amino acids. The germline V gene encodes CDR1 MDHEN and CDR2 SYDVKM.

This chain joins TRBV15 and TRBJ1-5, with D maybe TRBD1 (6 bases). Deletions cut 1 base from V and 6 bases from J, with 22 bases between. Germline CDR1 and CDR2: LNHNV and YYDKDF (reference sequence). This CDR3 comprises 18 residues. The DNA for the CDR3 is TGTGCCACCAGCAGAGGACGAGGGATAACAGGGTATAGTCAGCCCCAGCATTTT. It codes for CATSRGRGITGYSQPQHF.

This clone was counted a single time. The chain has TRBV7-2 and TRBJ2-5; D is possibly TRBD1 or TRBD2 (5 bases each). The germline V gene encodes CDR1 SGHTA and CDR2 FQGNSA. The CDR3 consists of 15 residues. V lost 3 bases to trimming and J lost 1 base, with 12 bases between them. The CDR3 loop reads CASSLGVRGQETQYF. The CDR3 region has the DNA TGTGCCAGCAGCTTGGGGGTGAGGGGCCAAGAGACCCAGTACTTC.

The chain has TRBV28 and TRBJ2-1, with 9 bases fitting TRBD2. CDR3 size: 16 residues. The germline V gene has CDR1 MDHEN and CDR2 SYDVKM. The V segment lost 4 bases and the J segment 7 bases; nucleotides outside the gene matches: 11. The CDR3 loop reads CASSSLAGVPKNEQFF. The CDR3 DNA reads TGTGCCAGCAGTTCCTTAGCGGGAGTGCCCAAGAATGAGCAGTTCTTC.

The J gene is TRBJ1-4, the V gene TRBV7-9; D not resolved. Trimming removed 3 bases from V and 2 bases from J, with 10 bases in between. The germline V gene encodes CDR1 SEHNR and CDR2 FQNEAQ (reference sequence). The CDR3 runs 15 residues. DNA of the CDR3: TGTGCCAGCAGCTTGGGTTCGTTGACTAATGAAAAACTGTTTTTT. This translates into CASSLGSLTNEKLFF.

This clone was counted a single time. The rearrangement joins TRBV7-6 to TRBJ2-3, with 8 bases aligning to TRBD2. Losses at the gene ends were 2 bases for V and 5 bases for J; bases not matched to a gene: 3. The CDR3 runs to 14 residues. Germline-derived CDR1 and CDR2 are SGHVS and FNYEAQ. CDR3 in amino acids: CASSLNRGGDTQYF. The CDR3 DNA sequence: TGTGCCAGCAGCTTAAATCGGGGGGGAGATACGCAGTATTTT.

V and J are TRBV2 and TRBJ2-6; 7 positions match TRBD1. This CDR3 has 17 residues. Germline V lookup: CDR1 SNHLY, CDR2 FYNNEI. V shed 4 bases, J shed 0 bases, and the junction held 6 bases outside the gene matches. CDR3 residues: CASSGQGGNSGANVLTF. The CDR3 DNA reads TGTGCCAGCAGTGGACAGGGTGGAAACTCTGGGGCCAACGTCCTGACTTTC. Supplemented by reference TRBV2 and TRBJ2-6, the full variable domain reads EPEVTQTPSHQVTQMGQEVILRCVPISNHLYFYWYRQILGQKVEFLVSFYNNEISEKSEIFDDQFSVERPDGSNFTLKIRSTKLEDSAMYFCASSGQGGNSGANVLTFGAGSRLTVL.

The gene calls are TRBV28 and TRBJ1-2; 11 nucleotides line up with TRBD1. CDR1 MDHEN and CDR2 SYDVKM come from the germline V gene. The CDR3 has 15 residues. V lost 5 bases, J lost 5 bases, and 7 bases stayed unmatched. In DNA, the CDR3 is TGTGCCAGCAGTATACCGGGACAGGGGGTTTATGGCTACACCTTC. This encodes CASSIPGQGVYGYTF.

The CDR3 coding sequence is TGTGCCAGCAGCTTTAGACGGGAGGGCCTCAGCAAAGAGACCCAGTACTTC. Translation gives CASSFRREGLSKETQYF. V usage is TRBV7-8 and J usage is TRBJ2-5; 8 bases line up with TRBD2. The germline gives CDR1 SGHVS, CDR2 FQNEAQ. With 3 bases clipped from V and 3 bases from J, the junction kept 12 bases outside the gene matches. This CDR3 has 17 residues.

The CDR3 loop reads CASSTVPGRVQFF. The DNA of the CDR3 is TGTGCCAGCTCTACGGTCCCTGGGCGGGTGCAGTTCTTC. The V and J genes are TRBV27 and TRBJ2-1, with a tentative D call TRBD2 (5 bases). This CDR3 contains 13 residues. Germline values: CDR1 MNHEY, CDR2 SMNVEV (reference sequence). V shed 8 bases and J shed 12 bases, with 20 bases lying between them.

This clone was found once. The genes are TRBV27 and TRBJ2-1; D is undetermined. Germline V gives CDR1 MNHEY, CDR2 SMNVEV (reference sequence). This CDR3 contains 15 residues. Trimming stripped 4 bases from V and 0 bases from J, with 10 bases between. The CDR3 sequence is CASSSTWSSYNEQFF. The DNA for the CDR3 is TGTGCCAGCAGTTCCACTTGGAGCTCCTACAATGAGCAGTTCTTC.

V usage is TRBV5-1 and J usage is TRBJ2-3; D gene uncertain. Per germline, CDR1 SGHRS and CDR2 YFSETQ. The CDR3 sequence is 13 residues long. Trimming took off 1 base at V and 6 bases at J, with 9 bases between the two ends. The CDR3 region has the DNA TGCGCCAGCAGCTTGAGTTTTCCGGATACGCAGTATTTT. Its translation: CASSLSFPDTQYF.

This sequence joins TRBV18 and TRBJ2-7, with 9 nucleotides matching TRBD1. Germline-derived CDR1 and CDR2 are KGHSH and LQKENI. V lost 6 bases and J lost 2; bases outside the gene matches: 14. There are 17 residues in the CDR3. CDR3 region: CASSPGGQGLTPYEQYF. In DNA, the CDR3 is TGTGCCAGCTCCCCTGGGGGACAGGGTCTGACTCCCTACGAGCAGTACTTC.

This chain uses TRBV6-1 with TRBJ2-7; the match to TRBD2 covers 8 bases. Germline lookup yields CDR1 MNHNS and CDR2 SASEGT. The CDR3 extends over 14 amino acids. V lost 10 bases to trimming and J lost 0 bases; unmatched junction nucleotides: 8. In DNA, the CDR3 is TGTGCCACGGGAACCGGGACTAGCTCCTACGAGCAGTACTTC. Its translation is CATGTGTSSYEQYF.

The DNA for the CDR3 is TGTGCCAGCAGTTTGAGGACTAGCGGGCCCAATGAGCAGTTCTTC. This encodes CASSLRTSGPNEQFF. This sequence joins TRBV28 and TRBJ2-1, with TRBD2 identical over 11 bases. CDR3 length: 15 amino acids. Germline loops: CDR1 MDHEN, CDR2 SYDVKM. V lost 3 bases and J lost 6; bases outside the gene matches: 4.

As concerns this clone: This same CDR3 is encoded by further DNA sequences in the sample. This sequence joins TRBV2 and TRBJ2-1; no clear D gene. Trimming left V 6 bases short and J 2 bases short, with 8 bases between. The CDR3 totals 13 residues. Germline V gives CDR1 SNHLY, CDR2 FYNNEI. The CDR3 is CASRGETYNEQFF. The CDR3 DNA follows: TGTGCCAGCAGAGGAGAGACCTACAATGAGCAGTTCTTC.

CDR3 nucleotides: TGTGCCAGCAGGGGGGGGAGCTACGAGCAGTACTTC. Translated: CASRGGSYEQYF. V gene TRBV6-1 combines with J gene TRBJ2-7, with 7 bases aligning to TRBD2. This CDR3 spans 12 amino acids. The junction had 2 bases not matched to a gene; V was cut back by 6 bases and J by 3 bases. CDR1 and CDR2 from the germline V gene are MNHNS and SASEGT.

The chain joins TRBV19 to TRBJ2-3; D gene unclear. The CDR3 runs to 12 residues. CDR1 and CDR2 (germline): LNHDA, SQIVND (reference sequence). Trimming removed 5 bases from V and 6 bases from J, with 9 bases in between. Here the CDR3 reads CASSFAADTQYF. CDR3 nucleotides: TGTGCCAGTAGTTTTGCGGCGGATACGCAGTATTTT.

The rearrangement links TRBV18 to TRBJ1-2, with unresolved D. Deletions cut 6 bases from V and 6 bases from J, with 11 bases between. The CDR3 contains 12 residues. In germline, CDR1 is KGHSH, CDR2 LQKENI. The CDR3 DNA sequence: TGTGCCAGCTCCTCCCGCCAGGATGGCTACACCTTC. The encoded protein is CASSSRQDGYTF.

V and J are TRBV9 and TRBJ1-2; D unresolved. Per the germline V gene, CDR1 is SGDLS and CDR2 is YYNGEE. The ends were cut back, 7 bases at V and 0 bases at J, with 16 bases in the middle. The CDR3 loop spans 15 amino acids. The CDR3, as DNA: TGTGCCAGCGCCCCCTCGGGCGATGCTAACTATGGCTACACCTTC. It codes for CASAPSGDANYGYTF. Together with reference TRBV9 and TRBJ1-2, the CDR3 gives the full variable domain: DSGVTQTPKHLITATGQRVTLRCSPRSGDLSVYWYQQSLDQGLQFLIQYYNGEERAKGNILERFSAQQFPDLHSELNLSSLELGDSALYFCASAPSGDANYGYTFGSGTRLTVV.

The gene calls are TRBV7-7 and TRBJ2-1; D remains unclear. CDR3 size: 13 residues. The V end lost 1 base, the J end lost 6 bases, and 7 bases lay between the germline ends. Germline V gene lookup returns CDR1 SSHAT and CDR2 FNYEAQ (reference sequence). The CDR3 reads CASSLGSPNEQFF. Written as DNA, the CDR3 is TGTGCCAGCAGCTTAGGTAGCCCCAATGAGCAGTTCTTC.

The CDR3 is CASSQDRTGMRGANVLTF. CDR3 in DNA: TGTGCCAGCAGCCAAGATAGGACTGGAATGCGAGGGGCCAACGTCCTGACTTTC. The V and J genes are TRBV14 and TRBJ2-6, with a tentative D call TRBD2 (5 bases). The germline CDR1 and CDR2 sequences are SGHDN and FVKESK. The length of the CDR3 is 18 residues. The V end lost 0 bases, the J end lost 4 bases, and 16 bases lay between the germline ends.

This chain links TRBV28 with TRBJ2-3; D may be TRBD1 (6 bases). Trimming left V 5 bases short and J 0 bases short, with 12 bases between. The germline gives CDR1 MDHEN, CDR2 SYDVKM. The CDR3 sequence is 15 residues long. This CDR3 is CASSTGTRSTDTQYF. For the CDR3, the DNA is TGTGCCAGCAGTACGGGGACACGGAGCACAGATACGCAGTATTTT.

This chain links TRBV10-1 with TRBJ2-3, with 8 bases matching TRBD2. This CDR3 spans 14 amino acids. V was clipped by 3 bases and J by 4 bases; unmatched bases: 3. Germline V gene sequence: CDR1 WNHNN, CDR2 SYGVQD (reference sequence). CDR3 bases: TGCGCCAGCAGTGAAAGCGGGAGAGCAGATACGCAGTATTTT. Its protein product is CASSESGRADTQYF.

CDR3 DNA: TGTGCCAGCAGCCTAGGAGTGGGAGGTGAAGATACGCAGTATTTT. Translating gives CASSLGVGGEDTQYF. V usage is TRBV11-3 and J usage is TRBJ2-3, with D tentatively TRBD2 (6 bases). Germline loops: CDR1 SGHNT, CDR2 YENEEA. The CDR3 is 15 residues long. Trimming pared 5 bases from V and 5 bases from J, leaving 17 bases between. Based on the CDR3 plus reference TRBV11-3 and TRBJ2-3, the full variable domain is EAGVVQSPRYKIIEKKQPVAFWCNPISGHNTLYWYLQNLGQGPELLIRYENEEAVDDSQLPKDRFSAERLKGVDSTLKIQPAELGDSAVYLCASSLGVGGEDTQYFGPGTRLTVL.